This TCR beta chain is from a study of identical twins. This CDR3 is built from 14 residues. V was trimmed by 6 bases and J by 9 bases, leaving 18 bases between them. Template switching added a universal primer site, and cDNA bore unique molecular identifiers. TCRdb processed the 5' RACE reads anew with MiXCR; each CDR3 protein has one entry. The profile shows 350,000 to 400,000 distinct CDR3 sequences, about 9% of them singletons. The chain recombines TRBV12-3 or TRBV12-4 with TRBJ2-1; weak D call: TRBD2 (5 bases). Material: naive T cells sorted from blood. The receptor comes from a woman in her fifties or sixties in good health. In DNA form, the CDR3 reads TGTGCCAGCAGCCGGGGAAGTAGCTCCAGTGAGCAGTTCTTC. Its protein product is CASSRGSSSSEQFF.